The present T cell receptor (beta chain) was sequenced within a study of T cell responses to AZD1222 COVID-19 vaccine. Background on the study: Pooling covered second doses at about 4 or about 12 weeks. Notes on the study in general: The donor cohort was predominantly white British with a female majority, and clonal diversity may have been underestimated. Recipients of two AZD1222 doses showed rising Spike-specific TCR breadth and depth. Spike-wide coverage was observed for vaccine-associated CD4 TCRs, with dominant responses at 160-218 and 743-854.

Worth noting for this clone: Its specificity is unknown.

The CDR3 runs 21 residues. Germline V gives CDR1 LNHDA, CDR2 SQIVND (reference sequence). After removal of 4 bases from V and 2 bases from J, the junction contained 22 bases not matched to a gene. Profiled with immunoSEQ multiplex PCR; TCRdb holds only in-frame clones, not every one. Among 130,000 to 150,000 clones listed, about 91% were seen once. Specimen: peripheral blood, collected on day 0 of AZD1222 vaccination. The V call is TRBV19, the J call TRBJ1-2; 10 nucleotides line up with TRBD1. This clonotype was obtained from an adult in good health. The CDR3 sequence is CASSSNRPGAMGQGRNYGYTF. As DNA, the CDR3 is TGTGCCAGTAGTAGTAATAGGCCCGGGGCAATGGGACAGGGGCGCAACTATGGCTACACCTTC.